This is a list of T cell receptor beta chains from one sample in a study of cytomegalovirus exposure and HLA in healthy donors. This table comes from immunoSEQ multiplex PCR, and its TCRdb copy is limited to in-frame clones, with some not included. The table has 150,000 to 200,000 clones, about 84% seen once; the top ten hold roughly 1.6%. The sequenced sample was PBMCs. These receptors all stem from a young woman in good health and CMV-seronegative. Each CDR3 is given with its conserved first and last residue. The order of the fields is V gene, J gene, D gene, clone size, CDR3 protein, CDR3 DNA. A D gene is named only where the DNA matches it firmly. Some rows have no size entry. The others give once, few or many, or a class for an expanded clone.

TRBV11-2	TRBJ1-2	.	.	CASSSLGGLNFGYTF	TGTGCCAGCAGCTCCCTGGGGGGGTTAAACTTTGGCTACACCTTC
TRBV11-3	TRBJ2-2	.	.	CASSFYTGELFF	TGTGCCAGCAGCTTCTACACCGGGGAGCTGTTTTTT
TRBV6-4	TRBJ1-2	.	.	CATKTGPTNYGYTF	TGTGCCACCAAGACAGGCCCGACTAACTATGGCTACACCTTC
TRBV6-6	TRBJ2-5	TRBD2	.	CASRAGGLQETQYF	TGTGCCAGCAGAGCGGGAGGCTTACAAGAGACCCAGTACTTC
TRBV7-7	TRBJ2-5	.	.	CASSLTGKEETQYF	TGTGCCAGCAGCTTAACAGGGAAAGAGGAGACCCAGTACTTC
TRBV11-2	TRBJ1-2	.	.	CASSLETAANYGYTF	TGTGCCAGCAGCTTAGAGACAGCTGCTAACTATGGCTACACCTTC
TRBV30	TRBJ2-3	TRBD1	.	CATDRGRPTDTQYF	TGTGCAACAGACAGGGGACGCCCCACAGATACGCAGTATTTT
TRBV18	TRBJ2-1	.	once	CASSLQMVEQFF	TGTGCCAGCTCCCTTCAGATGGTTGAGCAGTTCTTC
TRBV6-5	TRBJ2-3	TRBD2	.	CASSSQGGADTQYF	TGTGCCAGCAGTTCGCAGGGAGGGGCAGATACGCAGTATTTT
TRBV5-4	TRBJ2-4	TRBD2	.	CASSLAIEGGSVNIQYF	TGTGCCAGCAGCTTGGCCATTGAGGGAGGGTCCGTAAACATTCAGTACTTC
TRBV30	TRBJ1-3	TRBD1	.	CAWRPTGTSGNTIYF	TGTGCCTGGAGGCCGACAGGGACGTCTGGAAACACCATATATTTT
TRBV4-1	TRBJ1-5	.	.	CASSQGGYQPQHF	TGCGCCAGCAGCCAAGGAGGGTATCAGCCCCAGCATTTT
TRBV15	TRBJ2-1	TRBD1	once	CATSPDRAVRSYNEQFF	TGTGCCACCAGCCCCGACAGGGCCGTACGCTCCTACAATGAGCAGTTCTTC
TRBV5-1	TRBJ1-4	TRBD1	.	CASSLGQPSTNEKLFF	TGCGCCAGCAGCCTGGGACAGCCCTCAACTAATGAAAAACTGTTTTTT
TRBV5-1	TRBJ2-5	TRBD2	.	CASSPGTSGGLGTQYF	TGCGCCAGCAGCCCGGGGACTAGCGGGGGCTTAGGGACCCAGTACTTC
TRBV2	TRBJ2-1	.	.	CASELTGRIDEQFF	TGTGCCAGCGAGCTGACAGGTAGGATCGATGAGCAGTTCTTC
TRBV6-6	TRBJ2-7	.	few	CASSYLRDLPYEQYF	TGTGCCAGCAGTTATCTCCGGGATCTTCCCTACGAGCAGTACTTC
TRBV7-3	TRBJ2-5	TRBD1	.	CASSQGTGGKTQYF	TGTGCCAGCAGCCAAGGGACAGGGGGAAAGACCCAGTACTTC
TRBV7-6	TRBJ2-3	.	.	CASSLAGSTDTQYF	TGTGCCAGCAGCTTAGCCGGGAGCACGGATACGCAGTATTTT
TRBV9	TRBJ2-2	.	.	CASQSGLITGELFF	TGTGCCAGCCAATCGGGACTTATCACCGGGGAGCTGTTTTTT
TRBV6-5	TRBJ1-3	.	.	CASSYSRQTWGNTIYF	TGTGCCAGCAGTTACTCCAGACAGACCTGGGGAAACACCATATATTTT
TRBV4-1	TRBJ2-2	.	.	CASSQDWYRVNTGELFF	TGCGCCAGCAGCCAAGATTGGTACAGGGTAAACACCGGGGAGCTGTTTTTT
TRBV6-6	TRBJ1-2	TRBD1	.	CASSYSHGQGKNTF	TGTGCCAGCAGTTACTCACATGGACAGGGAAAGAACACCTTC
TRBV25-1	TRBJ2-2	TRBD1	once	CASGVRTGSNTGELFF	TGTGCCAGCGGAGTCCGGACAGGTTCGAACACCGGGGAGCTGTTTTTT
TRBV4-2	TRBJ2-7	.	.	CASSSLRGLYEQYF	TGTGCCAGCAGCTCCTTAAGGGGACTCTACGAGCAGTACTTC
TRBV25-1	TRBJ2-2	.	.	CASSESARLHTGELFF	TGTGCCAGCAGTGAATCCGCCCGACTCCATACCGGGGAGCTGTTTTTT
TRBV11-2	TRBJ1-2	.	.	CASSLGSGTNYGYTF	TGTGCCAGCAGCTTAGGGTCAGGGACAAACTATGGCTACACCTTC
TRBV6-6	TRBJ1-5	.	.	CASSNQGVAGNQPQHF	TGTGCCAGCAGTAATCAGGGTGTGGCGGGCAATCAGCCCCAGCATTTT
TRBV4-1	TRBJ2-7	TRBD2	.	CASSQVLAGFEQYF	TGCGCCAGCAGCCAAGTTCTAGCGGGGTTCGAGCAGTACTTC
TRBV6-5	TRBJ1-2	TRBD1	.	CASSPGQPGYTF	TGTGCCAGCAGCCCGGGACAGCCCGGCTACACCTTC
TRBV4-1	TRBJ1-2	.	.	CASSQDPDYGYTF	TGCGCCAGCAGCCAAGATCCAGACTATGGCTACACCTTC
TRBV5-1	TRBJ2-7	.	once	CASSFQGHEQYF	TGCGCCAGCAGCTTCCAGGGCCACGAGCAGTACTTC
TRBV7-9	TRBJ1-5	.	.	CASSPNKGGNQPQHF	TGTGCCAGCAGCCCTAATAAGGGAGGCAATCAGCCCCAGCATTTT
TRBV18	TRBJ2-5	.	.	CASSPFPAGPQETQYF	TGTGCCAGCTCACCTTTCCCGGCGGGGCCCCAAGAGACCCAGTACTTC
TRBV11-2	TRBJ2-1	TRBD2	.	CASSPLAGVYNEQFF	TGTGCCAGCAGCCCACTAGCGGGTGTTTACAATGAGCAGTTCTTC
TRBV7-9	TRBJ2-3	TRBD1	.	CASSQTGLRGYPGTDTQYF	TGTGCCAGCAGCCAGACAGGGTTGAGAGGGTACCCCGGCACAGATACGCAGTATTTT
TRBV7-3	TRBJ2-7	TRBD2	.	CASSLTGLAGDEQYF	TGTGCCAGCAGCTTAACGGGACTAGCGGGGGACGAGCAGTACTTC
TRBV30	TRBJ1-1	TRBD1	few	CAWRRQGSNTEAFF	TGTGCCTGGAGAAGACAGGGCTCCAACACTGAAGCTTTCTTT
TRBV2	TRBJ1-2	.	few	CASSDLEGSGGYTF	TGTGCCAGCAGTGATTTGGAGGGCTCGGGAGGCTACACCTTC
TRBV2	TRBJ2-7	.	few	CASSLGGEQYF	TGTGCCAGCAGTTTAGGGGGCGAGCAGTACTTC
TRBV5-4	TRBJ2-2	TRBD1	few	CASSLGGQGSLTGELFF	TGTGCCAGCAGCTTGGGCGGACAGGGAAGTTTAACCGGGGAGCTGTTTTTT
TRBV30	TRBJ2-1	.	.	CARRNGGWNNEQFF	TGTGCCCGGAGGAACGGGGGATGGAACAATGAGCAGTTCTTC
TRBV6-4	TRBJ2-3	.	.	CASSESSGASDTQYF	TGTGCCAGCAGTGAGAGTAGCGGTGCCTCAGATACGCAGTATTTT
TRBV29-1	TRBJ1-2	.	.	CSVEGRYYGYTF	TGCAGCGTTGAGGGGAGATACTATGGCTACACCTTC
TRBV5-1	TRBJ2-7	.	.	CASTPGQTYEQYF	TGCGCCAGCACCCCAGGACAGACCTACGAGCAGTACTTC
TRBV20-1	TRBJ1-1	.	.	CSADWDSEAFF	TGCAGTGCTGATTGGGACTCTGAAGCTTTCTTT
TRBV5-4	TRBJ2-2	TRBD1	.	CASSFGQGLTGELFF	TGTGCCAGCAGCTTTGGACAGGGTCTCACCGGGGAGCTGTTTTTT
TRBV11-2	TRBJ2-1	.	.	CASSSPGGRFSYNEQFF	TGTGCCAGCAGCTCGCCAGGCGGGCGATTCTCCTACAATGAGCAGTTCTTC
TRBV10-1	TRBJ2-2	.	.	CASSRQKTTGELFF	TGCGCCAGCAGCCGACAGAAAACCACCGGGGAGCTGTTTTTT
TRBV6-1	TRBJ1-1	.	.	CASSEREKGGRAEIEAFF	TGTGCCAGCAGTGAAAGGGAAAAGGGAGGCAGAGCCGAAATTGAAGCTTTCTTT
TRBV2	TRBJ1-5	.	.	CASSDYSNQPQHF	TGTGCCAGCAGTGACTATAGCAATCAGCCCCAGCATTTT
TRBV19	TRBJ2-1	TRBD2	.	CASSMALAGGGDEQFF	TGTGCCAGTAGTATGGCACTAGCGGGAGGAGGCGATGAGCAGTTCTTC
TRBV29-1	TRBJ2-5	TRBD2	.	CSSPGLVYGTQYF	TGCAGCTCCCCCGGACTAGTTTATGGGACCCAGTACTTC
TRBV11-2	TRBJ1-5	.	.	CASSAGEQPQHF	TGTGCCAGCAGTGCAGGGGAACAGCCCCAGCATTTT
TRBV5-1	TRBJ1-1	.	.	CASRPQWGDAEAFF	TGCGCCAGCAGACCGCAATGGGGGGATGCTGAAGCTTTCTTT
TRBV20-1	TRBJ1-1	TRBD1	few	CSASRDRDFF	TGCAGTGCTAGCCGGGACAGGGATTTCTTT
TRBV6-5	TRBJ1-4	TRBD1	once	CASSYRDRGINEKLFF	TGTGCCAGCAGTTACAGGGACAGGGGGATAAATGAAAAACTGTTTTTT
TRBV6-6	TRBJ2-1	TRBD2	.	CASSPTSGGPSGQFF	TGTGCCAGCAGTCCGACTAGCGGGGGGCCTTCAGGGCAGTTCTTC
TRBV2	TRBJ1-2	.	.	CASSGEVAYGYTF	TGTGCCAGCAGTGGGGAGGTAGCCTATGGCTACACCTTC
TRBV6-1	TRBJ1-1	.	.	CASSATVLSEAFF	TGTGCCAGCAGTGCTACGGTCCTTAGTGAAGCTTTCTTT